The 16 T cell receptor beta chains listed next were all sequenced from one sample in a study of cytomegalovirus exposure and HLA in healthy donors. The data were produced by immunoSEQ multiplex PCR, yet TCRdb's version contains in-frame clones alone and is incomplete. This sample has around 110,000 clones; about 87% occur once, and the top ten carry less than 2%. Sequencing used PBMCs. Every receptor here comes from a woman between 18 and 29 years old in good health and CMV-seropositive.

CDR3 protein: CATKQGTEAFF. CDR3 sequence (DNA): TGTGCCACAAAACAGGGAACTGAAGCTTTCTTT. This chain joins TRBV19 and TRBJ1-1; possibly TRBD1 for D (6 bases). CDR3 size: 11 residues. The germline gives CDR1 LNHDA, CDR2 SQIVND (reference sequence). The ends were cut back, 10 bases at V and 5 bases at J, with 11 bases in the middle.

In nucleotides, the CDR3 is TGTGCCAGTAGTATGGCCGGTTGGACAGGTCAAGAGACCCAGTACTTC. It translates to CASSMAGWTGQETQYF. The chain couples TRBV19 to TRBJ2-5; 7 bases match TRBD1. Germline-derived CDR1 and CDR2 are LNHDA and SQIVND (reference sequence). The CDR3 totals 16 residues. The junction had 9 bases not matched to a gene; V was cut back by 3 bases and J by 2 bases.

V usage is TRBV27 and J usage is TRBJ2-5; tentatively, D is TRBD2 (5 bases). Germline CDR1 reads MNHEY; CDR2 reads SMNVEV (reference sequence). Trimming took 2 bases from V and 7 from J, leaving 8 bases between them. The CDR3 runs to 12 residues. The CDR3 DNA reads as TGTGCCAGCAGTTTAGGGAGTGGGACCCAGTACTTC. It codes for CASSLGSGTQYF.

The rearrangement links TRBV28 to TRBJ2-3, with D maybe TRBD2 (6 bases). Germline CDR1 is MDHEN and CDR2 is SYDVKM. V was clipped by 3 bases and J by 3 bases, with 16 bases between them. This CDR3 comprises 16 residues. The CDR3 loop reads CASSFVRGVGTDTQYF. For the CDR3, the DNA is TGTGCCAGCAGTTTCGTCCGCGGGGTAGGAACAGATACGCAGTATTTT. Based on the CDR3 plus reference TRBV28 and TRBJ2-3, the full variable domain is DVKVTQSSRYLVKRTGEKVFLECVQDMDHENMFWYRQDPGLGLRLIYFSYDVKMKEKGDIPEGYSVSREKKERFSLILESASTNQTSMYLCASSFVRGVGTDTQYFGPGTRLTVL.

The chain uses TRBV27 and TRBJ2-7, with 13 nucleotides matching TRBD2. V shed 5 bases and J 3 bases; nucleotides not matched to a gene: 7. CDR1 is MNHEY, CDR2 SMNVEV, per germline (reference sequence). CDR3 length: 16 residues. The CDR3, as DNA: TGTGCCAGCAGTACTCCCGGGACTAGCGGGAACTACGAGCAGTACTTC. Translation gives CASSTPGTSGNYEQYF.

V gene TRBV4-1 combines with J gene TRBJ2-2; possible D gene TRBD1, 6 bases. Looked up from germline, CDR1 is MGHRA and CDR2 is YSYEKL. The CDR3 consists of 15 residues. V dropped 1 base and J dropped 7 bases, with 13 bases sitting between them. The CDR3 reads CASSQVTRGRGELFF. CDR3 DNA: TGCGCCAGCAGCCAAGTGACCAGGGGCCGCGGGGAGCTGTTTTTT.

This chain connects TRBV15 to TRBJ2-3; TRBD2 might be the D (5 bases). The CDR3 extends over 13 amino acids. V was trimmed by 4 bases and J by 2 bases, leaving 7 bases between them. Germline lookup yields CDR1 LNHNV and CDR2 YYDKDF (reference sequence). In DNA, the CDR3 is TGTGCCACCAGCAAAGGACTCACAGATACGCAGTATTTT. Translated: CATSKGLTDTQYF.

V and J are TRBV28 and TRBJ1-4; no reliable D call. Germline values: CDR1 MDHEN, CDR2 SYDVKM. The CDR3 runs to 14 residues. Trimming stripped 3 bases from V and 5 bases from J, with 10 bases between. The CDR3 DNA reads TGTGCCAGCAGTTTCTGGAGGGCGAATGAAAAACTGTTTTTT. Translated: CASSFWRANEKLFF.

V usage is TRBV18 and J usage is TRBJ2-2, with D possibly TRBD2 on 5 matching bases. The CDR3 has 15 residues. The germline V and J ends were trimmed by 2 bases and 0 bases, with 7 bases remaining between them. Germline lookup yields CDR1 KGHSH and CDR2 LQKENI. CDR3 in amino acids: CASSPRGPNTGELFF. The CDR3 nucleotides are TGTGCCAGCTCACCAAGAGGGCCGAACACCGGGGAGCTGTTTTTT.

CDR3 sequence (DNA): TGCAGTGCTACCTCAGGCTACGAGCAGTACGTC. Translation gives CSATSGYEQYV. The chain links TRBV20-1 to TRBJ2-7; D uncertain. CDR1 and CDR2 (germline): DFQATT, SNEGSKA (reference sequence). The germline V and J ends were trimmed by 4 bases and 3 bases, with 7 bases remaining between them. The CDR3 sequence is 11 residues long.

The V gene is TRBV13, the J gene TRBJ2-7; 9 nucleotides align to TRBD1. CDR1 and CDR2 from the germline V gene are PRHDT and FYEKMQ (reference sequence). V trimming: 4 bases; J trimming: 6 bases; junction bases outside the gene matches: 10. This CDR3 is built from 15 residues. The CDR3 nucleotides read TGTGCCAGCAGCTCCTCCGGGACAGGGTCTCGCGAGCAGTACTTC. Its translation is CASSSSGTGSREQYF.

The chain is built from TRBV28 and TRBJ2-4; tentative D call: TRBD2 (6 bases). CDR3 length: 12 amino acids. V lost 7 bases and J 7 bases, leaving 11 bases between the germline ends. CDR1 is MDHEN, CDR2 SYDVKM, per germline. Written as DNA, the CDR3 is TGTGCCAGCACCCCAGGAGGGAACATTCAGTACTTC. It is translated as CASTPGGNIQYF.

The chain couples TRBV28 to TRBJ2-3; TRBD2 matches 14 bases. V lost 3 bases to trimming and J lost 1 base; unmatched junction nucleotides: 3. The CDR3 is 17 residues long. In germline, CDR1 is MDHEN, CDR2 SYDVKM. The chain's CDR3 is CASSLGTSGSRTDTQYF. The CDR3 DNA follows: TGTGCCAGCAGTTTGGGGACTAGCGGGAGCCGCACAGATACGCAGTATTTT.

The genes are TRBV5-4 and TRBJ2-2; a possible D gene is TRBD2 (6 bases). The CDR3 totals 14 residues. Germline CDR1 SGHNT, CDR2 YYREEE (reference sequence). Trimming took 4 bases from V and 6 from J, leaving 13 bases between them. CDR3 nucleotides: TGTGCCAGCAGCCATCCTAGGGAGGCCGGGGAGCTGTTTTTT. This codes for CASSHPREAGELFF.

The CDR3 DNA follows: TGCAGCGTTGGACAGACTAATGAAAAACTGTTTTTT. The encoded protein is CSVGQTNEKLFF. This chain connects TRBV29-1 to TRBJ1-4; perhaps TRBD1 as D (5 bases). CDR1 SQVTM and CDR2 ANQGSEA come from the germline V gene. This CDR3 comprises 12 residues. Trimming took off 4 bases at V and 2 bases at J, with 5 bases between the two ends.

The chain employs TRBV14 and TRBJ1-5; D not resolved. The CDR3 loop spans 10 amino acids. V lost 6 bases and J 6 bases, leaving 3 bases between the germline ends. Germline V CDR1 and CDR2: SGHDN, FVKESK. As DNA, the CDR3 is TGTGCCAGCAGGCGTCAGCCCCAGCATTTT. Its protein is CASRRQPQHF.